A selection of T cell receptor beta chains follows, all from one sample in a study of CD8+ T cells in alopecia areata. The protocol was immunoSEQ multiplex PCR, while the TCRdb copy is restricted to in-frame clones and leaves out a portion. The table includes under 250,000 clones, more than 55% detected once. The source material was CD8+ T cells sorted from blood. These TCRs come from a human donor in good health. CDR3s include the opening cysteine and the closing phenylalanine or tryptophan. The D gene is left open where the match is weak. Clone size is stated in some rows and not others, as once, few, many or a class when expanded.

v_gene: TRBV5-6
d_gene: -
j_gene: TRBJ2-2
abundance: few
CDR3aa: CASSFPGELFF
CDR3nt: TGTGCCAGCAGCTTTCCCGGGGAGCTGTTTTTT

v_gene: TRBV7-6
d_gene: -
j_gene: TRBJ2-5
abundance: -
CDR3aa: CASSPSQETQYF
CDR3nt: TGTGCCAGCAGCCCATCACAAGAGACCCAGTACTTC

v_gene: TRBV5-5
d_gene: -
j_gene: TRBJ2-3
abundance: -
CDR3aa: CASSLHSDTQYF
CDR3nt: TGTGCCAGCAGCTTGCATTCAGATACGCAGTATTTT

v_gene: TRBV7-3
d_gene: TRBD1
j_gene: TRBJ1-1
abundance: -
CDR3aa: CASSLTSGQPNTEAFF
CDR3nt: TGTGCCAGCAGCTTAACCTCGGGACAGCCGAACACTGAAGCTTTCTTT

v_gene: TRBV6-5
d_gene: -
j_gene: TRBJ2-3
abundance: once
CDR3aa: CASTQWGVGTDTQYF
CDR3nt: TGTGCCAGCACGCAGTGGGGGGTTGGGACAGATACGCAGTATTTT

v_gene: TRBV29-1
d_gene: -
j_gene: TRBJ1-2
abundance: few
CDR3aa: CSVPIREDRYGYTF
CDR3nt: TGCAGCGTCCCAATCAGGGAAGACCGGTATGGCTACACCTTC

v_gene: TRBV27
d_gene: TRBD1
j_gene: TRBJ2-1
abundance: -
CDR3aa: CASSLGQGGNEQFF
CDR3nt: TGTGCCAGCAGTTTAGGACAGGGGGGTAATGAGCAGTTCTTC

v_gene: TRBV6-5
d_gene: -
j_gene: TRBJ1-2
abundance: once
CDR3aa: CASSYSRESVYGYTF
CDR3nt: TGTGCCAGCAGTTACTCGAGGGAATCGGTTTATGGCTACACCTTC

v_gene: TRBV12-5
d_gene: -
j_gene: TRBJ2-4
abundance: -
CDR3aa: CASGLNPKNIQYF
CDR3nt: TGTGCTAGTGGTTTAAACCCAAAAAACATTCAGTACTTC

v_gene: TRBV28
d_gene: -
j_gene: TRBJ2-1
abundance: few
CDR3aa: CASSLLLFDNEQFF
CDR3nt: TGTGCCAGCAGTTTATTACTATTCGACAATGAGCAGTTCTTC

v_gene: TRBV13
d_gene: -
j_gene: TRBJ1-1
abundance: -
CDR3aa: CASAGGGAATEAFF
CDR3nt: TGTGCCAGCGCAGGAGGGGGGGCGGCCACTGAAGCTTTCTTT

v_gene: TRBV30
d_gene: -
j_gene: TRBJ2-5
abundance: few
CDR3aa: CAWSVFARQETQYF
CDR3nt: TGTGCCTGGAGTGTATTTGCGAGGCAAGAGACCCAGTACTTC

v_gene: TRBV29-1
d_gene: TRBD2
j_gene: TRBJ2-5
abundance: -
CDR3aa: CSVEKSSGDQETQYF
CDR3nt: TGCAGCGTTGAAAAGTCTAGCGGAGACCAAGAGACCCAGTACTTC

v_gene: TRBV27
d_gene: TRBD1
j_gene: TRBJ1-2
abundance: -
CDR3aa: CASSPSGTGGTGYTF
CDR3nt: TGTGCCAGCAGTCCCTCCGGGACAGGGGGTACTGGCTACACCTTC

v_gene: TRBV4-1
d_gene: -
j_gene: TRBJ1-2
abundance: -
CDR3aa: CASSQVLSSDYGYTF
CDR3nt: TGCGCCAGCAGCCAAGTTTTGAGTAGTGACTATGGCTACACCTTC

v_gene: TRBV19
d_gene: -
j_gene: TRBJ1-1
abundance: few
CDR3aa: CASSTDTHEAFF
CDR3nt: TGTGCCAGTAGTACGGACACCCATGAAGCTTTCTTT

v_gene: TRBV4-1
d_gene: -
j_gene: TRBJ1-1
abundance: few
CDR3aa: CASSQGALNTEAFF
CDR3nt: TGCGCCAGCAGCCAGGGGGCATTGAACACTGAAGCTTTCTTT

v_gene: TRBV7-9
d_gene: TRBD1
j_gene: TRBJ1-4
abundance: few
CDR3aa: CASNMDRANEKLFF
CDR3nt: TGTGCCAGCAACATGGACAGGGCTAATGAAAAACTGTTTTTT

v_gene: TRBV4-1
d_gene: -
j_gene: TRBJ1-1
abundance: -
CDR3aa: CASSHPGVTEAFF
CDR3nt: TGCGCCAGCAGCCATCCTGGGGTCACTGAAGCTTTCTTT

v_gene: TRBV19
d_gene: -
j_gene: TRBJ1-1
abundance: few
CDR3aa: CASRTSLTEAFF
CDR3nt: TGTGCCAGTAGGACTAGTCTCACTGAAGCTTTCTTT

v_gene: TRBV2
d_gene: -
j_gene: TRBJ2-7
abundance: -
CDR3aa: CASSWQGTYEQYF
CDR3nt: TGTGCCAGCAGTTGGCAGGGGACCTACGAGCAGTACTTC

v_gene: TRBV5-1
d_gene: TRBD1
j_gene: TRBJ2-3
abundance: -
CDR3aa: CASSSSGTGGVDTQYF
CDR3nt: TGCGCCAGCAGCTCCTCCGGGACAGGGGGCGTAGATACGCAGTATTTT

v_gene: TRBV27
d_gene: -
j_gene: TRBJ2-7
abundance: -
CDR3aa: CASSSGGRGTYEQYF
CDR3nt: TGTGCCAGCAGCTCAGGCGGGCGCGGGACCTACGAGCAGTACTTC

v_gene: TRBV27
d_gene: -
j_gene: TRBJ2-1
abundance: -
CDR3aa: CASSLQGANEQFF
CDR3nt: TGTGCCAGCAGTTTACAGGGAGCGAATGAGCAGTTCTTC

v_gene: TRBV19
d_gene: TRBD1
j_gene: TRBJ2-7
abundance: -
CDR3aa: CASSLPGTGVSNEQYF
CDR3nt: TGTGCCAGTAGTCTGCCAGGGACAGGAGTAAGCAACGAGCAGTACTTC

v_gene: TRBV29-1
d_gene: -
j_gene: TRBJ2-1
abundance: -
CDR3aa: CSVELSISYNEQFF
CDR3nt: TGCAGCGTTGAGTTGAGTATCTCCTACAATGAGCAGTTCTTC

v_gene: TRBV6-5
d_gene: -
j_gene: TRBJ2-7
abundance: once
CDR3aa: CASTQAPRGNEQYF
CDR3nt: TGTGCCAGCACCCAAGCCCCCAGGGGTAACGAGCAGTACTTC

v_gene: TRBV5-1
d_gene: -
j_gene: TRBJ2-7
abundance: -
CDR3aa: CASSLEVQGEQYF
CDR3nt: TGCGCCAGCAGCTTGGAAGTGCAGGGCGAGCAGTACTTC